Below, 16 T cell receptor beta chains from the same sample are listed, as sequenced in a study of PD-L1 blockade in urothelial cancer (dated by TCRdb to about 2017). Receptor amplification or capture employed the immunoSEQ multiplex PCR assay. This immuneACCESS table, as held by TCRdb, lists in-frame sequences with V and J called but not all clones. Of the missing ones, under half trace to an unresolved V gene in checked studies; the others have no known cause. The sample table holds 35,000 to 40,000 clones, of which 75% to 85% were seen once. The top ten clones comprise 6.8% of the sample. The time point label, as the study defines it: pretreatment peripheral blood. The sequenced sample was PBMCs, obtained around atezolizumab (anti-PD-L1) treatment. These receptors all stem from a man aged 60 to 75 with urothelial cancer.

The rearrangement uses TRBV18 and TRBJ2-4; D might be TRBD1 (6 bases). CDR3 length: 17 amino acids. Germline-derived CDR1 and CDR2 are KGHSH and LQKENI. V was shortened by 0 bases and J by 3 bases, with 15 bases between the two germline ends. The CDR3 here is CASSPPTGPRGKNIQYF. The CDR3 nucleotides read TGTGCCAGCTCACCACCCACAGGGCCTAGGGGCAAAAACATTCAGTACTTC.

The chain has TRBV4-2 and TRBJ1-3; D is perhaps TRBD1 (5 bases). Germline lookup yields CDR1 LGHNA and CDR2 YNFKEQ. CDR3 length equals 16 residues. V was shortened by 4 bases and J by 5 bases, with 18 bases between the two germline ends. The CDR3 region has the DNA TGTGCCAGCAGCCTCACTCCGGGGGGGAACAGAAACACCATATATTTT. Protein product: CASSLTPGGNRNTIYF.

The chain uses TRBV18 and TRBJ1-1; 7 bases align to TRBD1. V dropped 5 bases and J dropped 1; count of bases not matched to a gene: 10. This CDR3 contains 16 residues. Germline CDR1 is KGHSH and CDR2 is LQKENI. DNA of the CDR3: TGTGCCAGCTCAATCGCCGGGACAGCAAAGAACACTGAAGCTTTCTTT. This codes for CASSIAGTAKNTEAFF.

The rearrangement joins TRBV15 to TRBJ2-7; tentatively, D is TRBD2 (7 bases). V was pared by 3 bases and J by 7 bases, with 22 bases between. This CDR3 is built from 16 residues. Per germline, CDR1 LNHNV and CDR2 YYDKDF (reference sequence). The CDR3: CATSSRWGGRSMEQYF. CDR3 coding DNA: TGTGCCACCAGCAGCCGCTGGGGGGGGCGGTCGATGGAGCAGTACTTC.

The CDR3 nucleotides are TGTGCCAGCAAGACAGTCTCAGGGGATTCACCCCTCCACTTT. It translates to CASKTVSGDSPLHF. The chain is built from TRBV21-1 and TRBJ1-6; TRBD1, the D gene given by the table, was not confirmed from the DNA. TRBV21-1 is a documented pseudogene. This CDR3 is built from 14 residues.

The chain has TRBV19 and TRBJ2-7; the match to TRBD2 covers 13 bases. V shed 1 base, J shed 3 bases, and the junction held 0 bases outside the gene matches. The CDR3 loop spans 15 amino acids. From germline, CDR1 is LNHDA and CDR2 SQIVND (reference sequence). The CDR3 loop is CASSIGTSGGYEQYF. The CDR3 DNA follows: TGTGCCAGTAGTATAGGGACTAGCGGGGGCTACGAGCAGTACTTC.

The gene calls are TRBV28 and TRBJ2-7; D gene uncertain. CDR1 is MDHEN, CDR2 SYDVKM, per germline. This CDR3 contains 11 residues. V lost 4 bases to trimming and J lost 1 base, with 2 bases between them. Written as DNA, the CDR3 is TGTGCCAGCAGTTCTTCCTACGAGCAGTACTTC. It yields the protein CASSSSYEQYF.

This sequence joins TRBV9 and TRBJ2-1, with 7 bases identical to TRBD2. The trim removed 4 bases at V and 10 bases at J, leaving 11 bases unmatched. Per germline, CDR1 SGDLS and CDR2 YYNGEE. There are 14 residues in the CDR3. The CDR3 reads CASSPFGGVREQFF. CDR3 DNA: TGTGCCAGCAGCCCATTTGGGGGGGTACGGGAGCAGTTCTTC.

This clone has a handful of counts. The CDR3 nucleotides are TGTGCCAGCAGCTTAAGGGGGGGTTCTGGTTCACCCCTCCACTTT. Protein: CASSLRGGSGSPLHF. V gene TRBV7-3 combines with J gene TRBJ1-6; maybe TRBD1 (5 bases). This CDR3 comprises 15 residues. From germline, CDR1 is SGHTA and CDR2 FQGTGA. Trimming left V 1 base short and J 9 bases short, with 13 bases between.

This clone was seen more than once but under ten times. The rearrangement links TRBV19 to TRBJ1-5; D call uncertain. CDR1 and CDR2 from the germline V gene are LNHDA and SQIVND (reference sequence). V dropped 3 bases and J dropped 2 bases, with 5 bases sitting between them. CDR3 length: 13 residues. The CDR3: CASSIIGNQPQHF. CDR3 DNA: TGTGCCAGTAGTATCATAGGCAATCAGCCCCAGCATTTT. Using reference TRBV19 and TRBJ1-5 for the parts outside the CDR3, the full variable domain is DGGITQSPKYLFRKEGQNVTLSCEQNLNHDAMYWYRQDPGQGLRLIYYSQIVNDFQKGDIAEGYSVSREKKESFPLTVTSAQKNPTAFYLCASSIIGNQPQHFGDGTRLSIL.

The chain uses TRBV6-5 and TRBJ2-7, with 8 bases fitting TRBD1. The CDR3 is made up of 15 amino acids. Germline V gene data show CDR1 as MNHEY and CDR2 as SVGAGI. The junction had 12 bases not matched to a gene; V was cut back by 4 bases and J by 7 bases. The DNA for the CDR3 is TGTGCCAGCAGTTCTAGGTCAGGGGGCACTGGGGAGCAGTACTTC. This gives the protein CASSSRSGGTGEQYF.

CDR3 sequence: CASSWGVGDSPLHF. DNA for the CDR3: TGTGCCAGCAGCTGGGGGGTTGGGGATTCACCCCTCCACTTT. The chain has TRBV5-6 and TRBJ1-6, with D possibly matching TRBD1 (5 bases). Trimming left V 3 bases short and J 8 bases short, with 12 bases between. Germline CDR1 is SGHDT and CDR2 is YYEEEE. The length of the CDR3 is 14 residues. Combining the CDR3 with reference TRBV5-6 and TRBJ1-6 gives the whole variable domain DAGVTQSPTHLIKTRGQQVTLRCSPKSGHDTVSWYQQALGQGPQFIFQYYEEEERQRGNFPDRFSGHQFPNYSSELNVNALLLGDSALYLCASSWGVGDSPLHFGNGTRLTVT.

CDR3 sequence reads: CASSLLGGLTYNEQFF. CDR3 DNA sequence: TGTGCCAGCAGCTTATTAGGGGGACTAACCTACAATGAGCAGTTCTTC. The chain joins TRBV7-8 to TRBJ2-1, with D maybe TRBD2 (7 bases). The CDR3 extends over 16 amino acids. Germline CDR1 SGHVS, CDR2 FQNEAQ. Trimming stripped 2 bases from V and 2 bases from J, with 13 bases between.

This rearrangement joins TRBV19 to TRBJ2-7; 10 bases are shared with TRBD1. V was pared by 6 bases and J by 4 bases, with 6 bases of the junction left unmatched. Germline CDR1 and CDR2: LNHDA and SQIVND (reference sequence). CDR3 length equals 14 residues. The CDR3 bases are TGTGCCAGTAGCGAGACAGGGGGCTCGTACGAGCAGTACTTC. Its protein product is CASSETGGSYEQYF.

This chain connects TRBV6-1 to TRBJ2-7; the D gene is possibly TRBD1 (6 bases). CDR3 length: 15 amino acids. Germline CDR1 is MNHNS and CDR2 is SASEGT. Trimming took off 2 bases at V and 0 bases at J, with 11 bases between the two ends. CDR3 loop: CASSENTGSSYEQYF. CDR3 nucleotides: TGTGCCAGCAGTGAAAACACAGGGAGCTCCTACGAGCAGTACTTC.

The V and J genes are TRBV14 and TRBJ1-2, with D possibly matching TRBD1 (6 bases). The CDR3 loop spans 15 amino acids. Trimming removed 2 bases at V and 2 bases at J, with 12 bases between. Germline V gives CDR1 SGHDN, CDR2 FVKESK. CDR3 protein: CASSQLRGLNYGYTF. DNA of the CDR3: TGTGCCAGCAGCCAACTCAGGGGTTTGAACTATGGCTACACCTTC.